Listed below are T cell receptor beta chains from one sample, sequenced in a study of Ad26.COV2.S vaccination and SARS-CoV-2 variants. Repertoires were generated with immunoSEQ multiplex PCR, while TCRdb's copy carries only in-frame clones and drops some. The table has about 330,000 clones, almost 90% seen once. The source material was peripheral blood, sampled in a trial of Ad26.COV2.S vaccine versus placebo. The origin of the receptors is a person aged 18-65 years who received the Ad26.COV2.S COVID-19 vaccine or a placebo. Both conserved end residues are part of each CDR3. The D gene is left open where the match is weak. Rows give clone size only sometimes, using once, few, many, or a class for an expanded clone.

CDR3 DNA,CDR3 protein,J gene,clone size,V gene,D gene
TGTGCCAGCTCACAAACCCGTGGAAACACCATATATTTT,CASSQTRGNTIYF,TRBJ1-3,few,TRBV18,.
TGTGCCAGCAGCTTGGTCGGAACCTACGAGCAGTACTTC,CASSLVGTYEQYF,TRBJ2-7,.,TRBV5-8,.
TGTGCCACGCTGGTCGGGACAGGGAGGTCACCCCTCCACTTT,CATLVGTGRSPLHF,TRBJ1-6,.,TRBV6-5,TRBD1
TGTGCCAGCAGTTTAGGGGCTGGAAACACCATATATTTT,CASSLGAGNTIYF,TRBJ1-3,.,TRBV28,.
TGTGCCAGCAGCTTAGAACTATTACCTAATTCACCCCTCCACTTT,CASSLELLPNSPLHF,TRBJ1-6,.,TRBV7-9,.
TGTGCCAGCAGTCGGGTACGTGCTGAAGCTTTCTTT,CASSRVRAEAFF,TRBJ1-1,.,TRBV12-3/TRBV12-4,.
TGTGCCAGCAGTTACACATACACCGGGGAGCTGTTTTTT,CASSYTYTGELFF,TRBJ2-2,few,TRBV6-6,.
TGTGCCAGTGGCAGGGGGTACAGCGGGGAGCTGTTTTTT,CASGRGYSGELFF,TRBJ2-2,.,TRBV19,TRBD1
TGTGCCAGCAGTGATCTATTAATTAGCAATCAGCCCCAGCATTTT,CASSDLLISNQPQHF,TRBJ1-5,.,TRBV6-2/TRBV6-3,.
TGTGCCAGCAGCCCTCGAGGGGTCCAAGAGACCCAGTACTTC,CASSPRGVQETQYF,TRBJ2-5,.,TRBV5-4,.
TGTGCCAGCAGCGTAGCCCCGACAGGGGGGAACACTGAAGCTTTCTTT,CASSVAPTGGNTEAFF,TRBJ1-1,few,TRBV9,TRBD1
TGTGCCAGCAGTGAATATTTAGCCGGGCGGGACACTGAAGCTTTCTTT,CASSEYLAGRDTEAFF,TRBJ1-1,.,TRBV25-1,.
TGTGCCAGCAGCCCCAGAGATAGCGGCCAAGAGACCCAGTACTTC,CASSPRDSGQETQYF,TRBJ2-5,.,TRBV7-2,.
TGTGCCAGCAGCTTAGGCCTTCCAGCCCCTCTTACCTCCACCTTC,CASSLGLPAPLTSTF,TRBJ1-2,.,TRBV13,.
TGCAGCGTATCAAACACTGAAGCTTTCTTT,CSVSNTEAFF,TRBJ1-1,.,TRBV29-1,.
TGCGCCAGCAGCGATCTCCGGGGACAGGGGAACACTGAAGCTTTCTTT,CASSDLRGQGNTEAFF,TRBJ1-1,.,TRBV5-1,TRBD1
TGCGCCAGCAGCCAGACCGGCTGGGATTCGTTCTATGGCTACACCTTC,CASSQTGWDSFYGYTF,TRBJ1-2,few,TRBV4-1,.
TGCGCCAGCAGAGAGTTTATGAAGGAGAACTATGGCTACACCTTC,CASREFMKENYGYTF,TRBJ1-2,few,TRBV5-1,.
TGTGCCAGCAGTTACTCGACTAAGACTGGAAACATTCAGTACTTC,CASSYSTKTGNIQYF,TRBJ2-4,.,TRBV6-2/TRBV6-3,.
TGCGCCAGCAGCTGGACAGGGGAACATGAGCAGTTCTTC,CASSWTGEHEQFF,TRBJ2-1,.,TRBV5-1,TRBD1
TGTGCCAGCAGCAAAACGGAGGGGCATCTGTCCGGCTACACCTTC,CASSKTEGHLSGYTF,TRBJ1-2,.,TRBV7-2,.
TGTGCCAGTAGTAGACTTTCGGACAGGACGGGGCGTGGAAACACCATATATTTT,CASSRLSDRTGRGNTIYF,TRBJ1-3,.,TRBV19,TRBD1
TGTGCTAGTGGTTTGGGCGGGGCCAGCTCCTACAATGAGCAGTTCTTC,CASGLGGASSYNEQFF,TRBJ2-1,.,TRBV12-5,.
TGTGCCAGCAGCAAAGCCCGTCTACAGACACGGACAGATACGCAGTATTTT,CASSKARLQTRTDTQYF,TRBJ2-3,once,TRBV21-1,.
TGTGCCAGCAGCTCTCGGGGAGTACGCGGACTAGGCACACCTACGCAGTATTTT,CASSSRGVRGLGTPTQYF,TRBJ2-3,.,TRBV9,TRBD2
TGTGCCAGCAGAAGAGGGGGCACTGAAGCTTTCTTT,CASRRGGTEAFF,TRBJ1-1,.,TRBV6-5,.
TGTGCCAGCAGTTACCTGGGGACAAACTCACCCCTCCACTTT,CASSYLGTNSPLHF,TRBJ1-6,.,TRBV6-5,.
TGTGCCAGCAGTGAGCGGGGTACGGCCATTCAGTACTTC,CASSERGTAIQYF,TRBJ2-4,.,TRBV12-3/TRBV12-4,TRBD2
TGTGCCAGCAGCCAAACGGGACTATCCTTCACAGATACGCAGTATTTT,CASSQTGLSFTDTQYF,TRBJ2-3,.,TRBV3-1/TRBV3-2,TRBD2
TGTGCCAGCAGCTTAGCCGGGGTGGGCACAGATACGCAGTATTTT,CASSLAGVGTDTQYF,TRBJ2-3,.,TRBV7-2,.
TGTGCCGTTGGGACCCCCGGGGCTGAAGCTTTCTTT,CAVGTPGAEAFF,TRBJ1-1,once,TRBV6-5,.
TGTGCCAGCAGGCCAGCGGGAGGGTGGGATGAGCAGTTCTTC,CASRPAGGWDEQFF,TRBJ2-1,.,TRBV6-5,TRBD2
TGTGCCAGCAGCCTCGGGGCCTATGGCTACACCTTC,CASSLGAYGYTF,TRBJ1-2,.,TRBV3-1/TRBV3-2,.
TGTGCCAGCAGTTACCTGCAGGGCTGGGGCAATCAGCCCCAGCATTTT,CASSYLQGWGNQPQHF,TRBJ1-5,.,TRBV6-6,.
TGTGCCACCGGGGACAGTCAGTTCGGAAAACTGTTTTTT,CATGDSQFGKLFF,TRBJ1-4,.,TRBV6-5,TRBD1
TGTGCCAGCACCCTAGACTGGGACACCGGGGAGCTGTTTTTT,CASTLDWDTGELFF,TRBJ2-2,.,TRBV5-8,.
TGTGCCAGCAGTTTTATGGGCCGGCGGGAGCTGTTTTTT,CASSFMGRRELFF,TRBJ2-2,.,TRBV27,.
TGTGCCAGCAGTTCCCTGCAGGTGACGGGGGGGCCTGAGACCCAGTACTTC,CASSSLQVTGGPETQYF,TRBJ2-5,.,TRBV7-9,TRBD2
TGTGCCAGCAGTTTGATATTACGCTCACCCCTCCACTTT,CASSLILRSPLHF,TRBJ1-6,few,TRBV27,.
TGCGCCAGCAGCCAAGTTGTCTCAAGGCAGGACAGGGGGCTGATTAACTATGGCTACACCTTC,CASSQVVSRQDRGLINYGYTF,TRBJ1-2,.,TRBV4-3,TRBD1
TGTGCCAGCAGTTACTCACCCCCCGCTGACTCGAACACTGAAGCTTTCTTT,CASSYSPPADSNTEAFF,TRBJ1-1,.,TRBV6-7,.
TGTGCCAGCACCCAACAGTCTAGACAGGGCAGAGCTTTCTTT,CASTQQSRQGRAFF,TRBJ1-1,.,TRBV2,TRBD1
TGTGCCAGCTCACTCAAACAGGGGGCCCCTCAGCCCCAGCATTTT,CASSLKQGAPQPQHF,TRBJ1-5,.,TRBV18,TRBD1
TGCAGTGCTAGGCAACAGGTCGAGCAGTTCTTC,CSARQQVEQFF,TRBJ2-1,.,TRBV20-1,.
TGTGCCAGCAGCCCCTCAACTTCCGGCGCTTCACCCCTCCACTTT,CASSPSTSGASPLHF,TRBJ1-6,.,TRBV5-8,.
TGTGCCAGCAGCTACGGGCACGGCAATGAGCAGTTCTTC,CASSYGHGNEQFF,TRBJ2-1,.,TRBV6-5,.
TGTGCCAGCAGTTATACGTCCAGAGATGGCTACACCTTC,CASSYTSRDGYTF,TRBJ1-2,.,TRBV6-2/TRBV6-3,.